Listed below are T cell receptor beta chains from one sample, sequenced in a study of blood T cell repertoires in COVID-19. TCRdb's copy holds only in-frame clones and misses some; the assay was immunoSEQ multiplex PCR. The table includes 200,000 to 250,000 clones, approximately 81% detected once. Sequencing used peripheral blood. The origin of the receptors is a woman older than 75 with acute or convalescent COVID-19. CDR3s include the opening cysteine and the closing phenylalanine or tryptophan. Each record gives: J gene, V gene, D gene, clone size, CDR3 DNA, CDR3 protein. A D gene is named only where the DNA matches it firmly. For some rows the clone size is stated as once, few or many, or as a class when expanded; others skip it.

j_call: TRBJ1-1
v_call: TRBV18
d_call: TRBD1
clone_size: .
cdr3_nt: TGTGCCAGCTCACCACCTCGGGACAGGGTCACTGAAGCTTTCTTT
cdr3_aa: CASSPPRDRVTEAFF

j_call: TRBJ2-7
v_call: TRBV7-2
d_call: .
clone_size: .
cdr3_nt: TGTGCCAGCAGCTTAACCGGGACCGGGACTGAAGAGCAGTACTTC
cdr3_aa: CASSLTGTGTEEQYF

j_call: TRBJ2-1
v_call: TRBV7-3
d_call: TRBD1
clone_size: .
cdr3_nt: TGTGCCAGCAGCCTACAACCGGGACAGCCTAATAATGAGCAGTTCTTC
cdr3_aa: CASSLQPGQPNNEQFF

j_call: TRBJ2-1
v_call: TRBV7-9
d_call: TRBD2
clone_size: once
cdr3_nt: TGTGCCAGCAGCCGGGACTACGCCAATGAGCAGTTCTTC
cdr3_aa: CASSRDYANEQFF

j_call: TRBJ1-1
v_call: TRBV5-1
d_call: TRBD1
clone_size: .
cdr3_nt: TGCGCCAGCAGCTTGGCGACAGGGTTTAACACTGAAGCTTTCTTT
cdr3_aa: CASSLATGFNTEAFF

j_call: TRBJ1-2
v_call: TRBV11-2
d_call: TRBD1
clone_size: .
cdr3_nt: TGTGCCAGCAGCTACAGGGGGGACTATGGCTACACCTTC
cdr3_aa: CASSYRGDYGYTF

j_call: TRBJ2-7
v_call: TRBV24-1
d_call: .
clone_size: .
cdr3_nt: TGTGCCCCTTCCCCCTACGAGCAGTACTTC
cdr3_aa: CAPSPYEQYF

j_call: TRBJ2-7
v_call: TRBV9
d_call: .
clone_size: .
cdr3_nt: TGTGCCAGCAGCCCCCGATTCAGTTCGGGAGTCAAGGGCGAGCAGTACTTC
cdr3_aa: CASSPRFSSGVKGEQYF

j_call: TRBJ1-1
v_call: TRBV11-1
d_call: .
clone_size: few
cdr3_nt: TGTGCCAGCAGCGCACTTCCCCGGGGGGCAGGTACTGAAGCTTTCTTT
cdr3_aa: CASSALPRGAGTEAFF

j_call: TRBJ1-2
v_call: TRBV4-3
d_call: .
clone_size: once
cdr3_nt: TGCGCCAGCAGCCAAGACGGAACAGGGAGAGATTTTGGCTACACCTTC
cdr3_aa: CASSQDGTGRDFGYTF

j_call: TRBJ1-3
v_call: TRBV30
d_call: TRBD1
clone_size: once
cdr3_nt: TGTGCCTGGAGTCGGACAGGGTCTGGAAACACCATATATTTT
cdr3_aa: CAWSRTGSGNTIYF

j_call: TRBJ1-2
v_call: TRBV7-2
d_call: .
clone_size: .
cdr3_nt: TGTGCCAGCAGCTTAAGGGGGACCTATGGCTACACCTTC
cdr3_aa: CASSLRGTYGYTF

j_call: TRBJ2-1
v_call: TRBV11-2
d_call: .
clone_size: .
cdr3_nt: TGTGCCAGCAGCTTACAGGGGAGCTCCTACAATGAGCAGTTCTTC
cdr3_aa: CASSLQGSSYNEQFF

j_call: TRBJ1-5
v_call: TRBV4-1
d_call: TRBD1
clone_size: .
cdr3_nt: TGCGCCAGCAGCCAAGGGCAGGGGGCAAATCAGCCCCAGCATTTT
cdr3_aa: CASSQGQGANQPQHF

j_call: TRBJ2-7
v_call: TRBV6-5
d_call: TRBD1
clone_size: .
cdr3_nt: TGTGCCAGCAGCTTTGGGACAGCCCTAGAGCAGTACTTC
cdr3_aa: CASSFGTALEQYF